This T cell receptor beta chain appears in the sequencing data of a study of tumor-infiltrating lymphocytes in localized non-small cell lung cancer. Turning to the study itself: Several tumor histologies, both smoking statuses, and some post-neoadjuvant chemotherapy samples were included.

From germline, CDR1 is SNHLY and CDR2 FYNNEI. CDR3 size: 16 residues. J lost 4 bases, V lost 5 bases, and 10 bases had no gene match. Overall study results and limits: Available tissue quantity limited TCR sequencing to a patient subset. Tumors had more T cell infiltration than uninvolved lung, per TCRbeta sequencing and CD3 counts. IM1 and IM2 tumors showed no difference in T-cell fraction.

This clone was seen just once. Antigen specificity is unknown. Clones were read by immunoSEQ multiplex PCR, and TCRdb kept only the in-frame ones, dropping some. This table has approximately 8,000 clones, roughly 79% appearing once. This receptor was taken from a human donor with non-small cell lung cancer. Sequencing was performed on uninvolved lung tissue not adjacent to the tumor. This chain uses TRBV2 with TRBJ2-4, with 8 bases that match TRBD2. The CDR3 bases are TGTGCCAGCAGTCCCCAACTAGCGGAGGGTAAAAACATTCAGTACTTC. The encoded protein is CASSPQLAEGKNIQYF.